This TCR beta chain is from a study of cytomegalovirus exposure and HLA in healthy donors. Study results and limitations: In a later analysis, HLA-associated TCR beta chains were more clonally expanded than equally common others.

PCR amplification relied on 60 Vbeta primers (plus 13 Jbeta primers). Assay used: immunoSEQ multiplex PCR; TCRdb lists only in-frame clones, some missing. Of more than 95,000 clones listed, about 71% are singletons. This clone was found a few times. Its target is not known. The CDR3 spans 14 residues. The ends lost 7 bases at V and 1 base at J; junction bases unmatched: 6. Germline V lookup: CDR1 SNHLY, CDR2 FYNNEI. The chain employs TRBV2 and TRBJ1-1; 7 bases map to TRBD1. The sequence was collected from a woman aged 45-65 years in good health and CMV-seronegative. Specimen: PBMCs. The CDR3 sequence is CASTGQEANTEAFF. The CDR3 region has the DNA TGTGCCAGCACCGGACAGGAGGCGAACACTGAAGCTTTCTTT.